Each of the 18 T cell receptor beta chains below was sequenced from the same sample in a study of siplizumab effects on memory and regulatory T cells. Generated by immunoSEQ multiplex PCR, the TCRdb table keeps only in-frame clones and is missing some. The sample consists of 85,000 to 130,000 clones, just over 90% of them appearing once. Sequencing used Tregs sorted from blood. All receptors come from a human donor in good health.

The chain combines TRBV9 with TRBJ1-4; tentatively, D is TRBD1 (5 bases). From germline, CDR1 is SGDLS and CDR2 YYNGEE. V was shortened by 0 bases and J by 8 bases, with 11 bases between the two germline ends. The CDR3 consists of 14 residues. CDR3 sequence reads: CASSVGQGREKLFF. The CDR3 DNA reads as TGTGCCAGCAGCGTAGGCCAGGGAAGGGAAAAACTGTTTTTT.

This sequence joins TRBV18 and TRBJ2-1; no clear D. The CDR3 runs 17 residues. Trimming took 2 bases from V and 0 from J, leaving 14 bases between them. Germline values: CDR1 KGHSH, CDR2 LQKENI. The CDR3 reads CASSPIGHAYSYNEQFF. The CDR3 nucleotides read TGTGCCAGCTCACCAATCGGGCACGCCTACTCCTACAATGAGCAGTTCTTC.

The CDR3 loop reads CAWSPIQGISYEQYF. The CDR3 DNA reads as TGTGCCTGGAGTCCAATACAGGGTATCTCCTACGAGCAGTACTTC. This sequence joins TRBV30 and TRBJ2-7; TRBD1 might be the D (6 bases). Germline values: CDR1 GTSNPN, CDR2 SVGIG (reference sequence). V was clipped by 2 bases and J by 0 bases, with 14 bases between them. CDR3 length equals 15 residues.

V gene TRBV6-5 combines with J gene TRBJ2-7; 9 bases line up with TRBD1. V was clipped by 6 bases and J by 2 bases; unmatched bases: 5. The CDR3 has 14 amino acids. Germline V lookup: CDR1 MNHEY, CDR2 SVGAGI. The CDR3 sequence: CASSRDRAAYEQYF. Written as DNA, the CDR3 is TGTGCCAGCAGCCGGGACAGGGCCGCCTACGAGCAGTACTTC.

This clone was recorded once. The CDR3 DNA reads TGTGCCAGCAGCCTAGGATCAACGAATACGCAGTATTTT. Translated, it gives CASSLGSTNTQYF. V usage is TRBV11-3 and J usage is TRBJ2-3; D remains ambiguous. Trimming left V 5 bases short and J 7 bases short, with 13 bases between. The CDR3 is 13 amino acids. The V gene's germline CDR1 is SGHNT and CDR2 YENEEA.

The rearrangement links TRBV7-8 to TRBJ2-5, with D unclear. CDR1 and CDR2 from the germline V gene are SGHVS and FQNEAQ. The ends were cut back, 1 base at V and 2 bases at J, with 8 bases in the middle. This CDR3 is built from 14 residues. The CDR3 coding sequence is TGTGCCAGCAGCTTAGTAACCAAACAAGAGACCCAGTACTTC. It translates to CASSLVTKQETQYF.

The chain combines TRBV5-1 with TRBJ2-2, with 11 bases matching TRBD1. Trimming took 6 bases from V and 4 from J; bases not matched to a gene: 5. Per the germline V gene, CDR1 is SGHRS and CDR2 is YFSETQ. The CDR3 loop spans 15 amino acids. The CDR3 DNA reads TGCGCCAGCACCGGGGACAGGGGGACCACCGGGGAGCTGTTTTTT. Translated: CASTGDRGTTGELFF.

This clone was picked up a small number of times. The V gene is TRBV18, the J gene TRBJ2-5; 7 bases match TRBD1. CDR1 and CDR2 from the germline V gene are KGHSH and LQKENI. This CDR3 is 15 amino acids long. J gave up 7 bases and V 0 bases, and 8 bases lay outside the gene matches. The CDR3 DNA sequence: TGTGCCAGCTCACCACCGGAGACAGGGATAAGGACCCAGTACTTC. It translates to CASSPPETGIRTQYF.

V and J are TRBV19 and TRBJ2-3; 12 bases are shared with TRBD2. V lost 6 bases, J lost 5 bases, and 6 bases stayed unmatched. The germline gives CDR1 LNHDA, CDR2 SQIVND (reference sequence). This CDR3 has 15 amino acids. Written as DNA, the CDR3 is TGTGCCAGTAGAGTGCTAGCGGGAGGGGAAGATACGCAGTATTTT. Translation: CASRVLAGGEDTQYF.

The V gene is TRBV5-1, the J gene TRBJ2-2; 11 bases match TRBD2. Germline trimming cut 1 base from V and 6 bases from J; bases unmatched to any gene: 2. The CDR3 spans 15 residues. Germline CDR1 SGHRS, CDR2 YFSETQ. Here the CDR3 reads CASSLLAGGPGELFF. Here the CDR3 DNA reads TGCGCCAGCAGCTTGTTAGCGGGAGGGCCCGGGGAGCTGTTTTTT.

CDR3 region: CASLVGPENTEAFF. The CDR3 DNA reads TGCGCCAGCCTGGTGGGGCCGGAGAACACTGAAGCTTTCTTT. The genes are TRBV5-1 and TRBJ1-1, with a tentative D call TRBD1 (5 bases). V was clipped by 7 bases and J by 1 base, with 14 bases between them. Germline V gives CDR1 SGHRS, CDR2 YFSETQ. The CDR3 has 14 residues.

The chain employs TRBV7-6 and TRBJ2-7, with 7 bases identical to TRBD1. From germline, CDR1 is SGHVS and CDR2 FNYEAQ. The CDR3 loop spans 17 amino acids. After removal of 4 bases from V and 6 bases from J, the junction contained 18 bases not matched to a gene. DNA of the CDR3: TGTGCCAGCAGCTGCATGCCCCCGGGACAGAGAACCGGCGAGCAGTACTTC. This gives the protein CASSCMPPGQRTGEQYF.

CDR3 coding DNA: TGTGCCAGCAGTAGAGGTAGCGGGGTCCAAGAGACCCAGTACTTC. It is translated as CASSRGSGVQETQYF. The rearrangement joins TRBV6-1 to TRBJ2-5, with 8 bases matching TRBD2. The CDR3 covers 15 residues. Germline values: CDR1 MNHNS, CDR2 SASEGT. Unmatched junction bases numbered 6, after V lost 5 bases and J lost 1 base.

The chain has TRBV2 and TRBJ2-3; 8 nucleotides match TRBD1. V shed 6 bases, J shed 1 base, and the junction held 0 bases outside the gene matches. The CDR3 extends over 13 amino acids. Germline V gene sequence: CDR1 SNHLY, CDR2 FYNNEI. CDR3 sequence reads: CASRTGGTDTQYF. In DNA form, the CDR3 reads TGTGCCAGCAGGACAGGGGGCACAGATACGCAGTATTTT.

V usage is TRBV19 and J usage is TRBJ2-5; 8 bases fit TRBD2. V shed 5 bases and J 5 bases; nucleotides not matched to a gene: 10. CDR3 length: 15 amino acids. The germline gives CDR1 LNHDA, CDR2 SQIVND (reference sequence). The chain's CDR3 is CASSSSGSFGETQYF. CDR3 in DNA: TGTGCCAGTAGTTCCAGCGGGAGTTTCGGTGAGACCCAGTACTTC.

This clone is a singleton in its sample. J is TRBJ1-4 and V is TRBV5-1; D is possibly TRBD1 (6 bases). V gave up 3 bases and J gave up 0 bases, with 12 bases separating them. This CDR3 comprises 16 residues. CDR1 and CDR2 from the germline V gene are SGHRS and YFSETQ. The CDR3, as DNA: TGCGCCAGCAGCTCAGGACAGCTGGCAACTAATGAAAAACTGTTTTTT. This gives the protein CASSSGQLATNEKLFF.

The genes are TRBV19 and TRBJ1-5, with TRBD1 identical over 8 bases. The length of the CDR3 is 16 residues. Germline-derived CDR1 and CDR2 are LNHDA and SQIVND (reference sequence). V was pared by 6 bases and J by 7 bases, with 14 bases of the junction left unmatched. The CDR3 DNA is TGTGCCAGTAGCTCTCACCAGGGGGCCAGGGGACAGCCCCAGCATTTT. It yields the protein CASSSHQGARGQPQHF.

The chain employs TRBV5-1 and TRBJ2-1, with 9 bases aligning to TRBD1. The J segment lost 2 bases and the V segment lost 4 bases, leaving 4 bases of the junction unmatched. Germline V gives CDR1 SGHRS, CDR2 YFSETQ. The CDR3 has 15 amino acids. DNA for the CDR3: TGCGCCAGCAGCGAGGGACAGGGAACCTACAATGAGCAGTTCTTC. Translated: CASSEGQGTYNEQFF.